Below are 22 T cell receptor beta chains sequenced from a single sample in a study of breast tumors, draining lymph nodes, adjacent tissues. The lymph nodes were axillary draining lymph nodes from breast cancer patients. TCRdb ran MiXCR on the multiplex PCR reads and lists one entry per CDR3 protein. Among under 350,000 distinct CDR3 sequences listed, under 35% were seen once. Source material: axillary lymph node tissue. The receptors here all came from a female donor with breast cancer. Some clones in this sample may be carry-over from other donors' samples.

In this sample, this clonotype turned up a few times. A read error may be the cause here, since a much bigger clone is one base away. This sequence joins TRBV19 and TRBJ1-3, with TRBD1 identical over 9 bases. Looked up from germline, CDR1 is LNHDA and CDR2 is SQIVND (reference sequence). V lost 7 bases to trimming and J lost 4 bases; unmatched junction nucleotides: 11. The CDR3 is 16 residues long. This chain's CDR3 is CASTTIGQGMGNTIYF. The CDR3 DNA follows: TGTGCCAGTACCACCATAGGACAGGGGATGGGAAACACCATATATTTT.

This clonotype has at least ten counts. The chain has TRBV12-3 or TRBV12-4 and TRBJ2-6; D gene unclear. V lost 5 bases and J lost 6, with 8 bases in between. CDR3 length: 13 residues. CDR3 in amino acids: CASSPPEANVLTF. Here the CDR3 DNA reads TGTGCCAGCAGTCCCCCGGAGGCCAACGTCCTGACTTTC.

This clonotype has at least ten counts. This sequence joins TRBV6-7 and TRBJ1-5; TRBD1 is a possible D gene (5 bases). TRBV6-7 is sorted into the ORF group, with uncertain function. This CDR3 has 15 amino acids. Trimming left V 0 bases short and J 8 bases short, with 14 bases between. CDR3 nucleotide sequence: TGTGCCAGCAGTTACTCGGGCAGGGCGCAGGAGCCCCAGCATTTT. This translates into CASSYSGRAQEPQHF.

The CDR3 protein is CASSPGAGSLHF. The DNA of the CDR3 is TGTGCCAGCAGCCCGGGAGCGGGCTCCCTCCACTTT. The V and J genes are TRBV7-2 and TRBJ1-6; D remains unclear. Per the germline V gene, CDR1 is SGHTA and CDR2 is FQGNSA. This CDR3 contains 12 residues. Trimming left V 5 bases short and J 14 bases short, with 13 bases between.

This clonotype was recorded many times. The V call is TRBV6-6, the J call TRBJ1-4, with a possible D match to TRBD1 (5 bases). The ends were cut back, 8 bases at V and 6 bases at J, with 13 bases in the middle. The CDR3 runs to 13 residues. Germline assignment: CDR1 MNHNY and CDR2 SVGAGI (reference sequence). The CDR3: CASAPRGDEKLFF. The CDR3 DNA reads TGTGCCAGCGCCCCACGGGGGGATGAAAAACTGTTTTTT.

For this clonotype: This may arise from a read error, as a much more abundant clone is one base away. This chain uses TRBV6-1 with TRBJ2-5; 8 bases fit TRBD1. The V and J ends lost 8 bases and 1 base, in that order; junction bases with no gene match: 6. Per the germline V gene, CDR1 is MNHNS and CDR2 is SASEGT. The CDR3 is made up of 14 amino acids. For the CDR3, the DNA is TGTGCCAGCGTAGAGGGACAGGCCCAAGAGACCCAGTACTTC. Translating it yields CASVEGQAQETQYF.

The chain recombines TRBV12-3 or TRBV12-4 with TRBJ2-1; 12 bases align to TRBD2. Trimming took 2 bases from V and 0 from J; bases not matched to a gene: 8. The CDR3 runs to 19 residues. The CDR3 loop is CASSLRASGRVSSYNEQFF. DNA of the CDR3: TGTGCCAGCAGTTTACGTGCTAGCGGGAGGGTGAGCTCCTACAATGAGCAGTTCTTC.

The V and J genes are TRBV30 and TRBJ2-7; maybe TRBD2 (6 bases). V lost 1 base, J lost 3 bases, and 22 bases lay in between. The CDR3 consists of 17 residues. Looked up from germline, CDR1 is GTSNPN and CDR2 is SVGIG (reference sequence). CDR3 residues: CAWSGLDGLRDYYEQYF. In nucleotides, the CDR3 is TGTGCCTGGAGTGGCCTAGATGGACTACGAGACTACTACGAGCAGTACTTC.

This clonotype turned up a few times. This sequence joins TRBV5-1 and TRBJ2-1, with 10 bases that match TRBD2. In germline, CDR1 is SGHRS, CDR2 YFSETQ. CDR3 length equals 16 residues. V was clipped by 3 bases and J by 7 bases; unmatched bases: 10. The CDR3 DNA reads TGCGCCAGCAGCTGGGGACTAGCGACTAGAGGGAATGAGCAGTTCTTC. This encodes CASSWGLATRGNEQFF.

This chain connects TRBV12-5 to TRBJ1-2; D perhaps matches TRBD1 (5 bases). Germline CDR1 and CDR2: LGHNT and FRNRAP. The CDR3 has 15 residues. The DNA for the CDR3 is TGTGCCAGCAGCTCCATTCGACTAGCGGGGGATGGCTACACCTTC. Translated: CASSSIRLAGDGYTF.

This clonotype was observed a handful of times. The CDR3 DNA reads TGTGCCACCAGCAGCGCGCGGGAGGACACTGAAGCTTTCTTT. Translating gives CATSSAREDTEAFF. The chain has TRBV15 and TRBJ1-1; no clear D. Germline loops: CDR1 LNHNV, CDR2 YYDKDF (reference sequence). Trimming removed 3 bases at V and 3 bases at J, with 11 bases between. This CDR3 spans 14 amino acids.

At least ten counts were recorded for this clonotype. The chain uses TRBV5-1 and TRBJ2-7; 12 nucleotides match TRBD1. Germline-derived CDR1 and CDR2 are SGHRS and YFSETQ. V dropped 0 bases and J dropped 6; count of bases not matched to a gene: 7. This CDR3 is built from 16 residues. CDR3 sequence (DNA): TGCGCCAGCAGCTTGGCCTTCGGGACAGGGGGCGTCGAGCAGTACTTC. Residues: CASSLAFGTGGVEQYF.

This clonotype was seen at least ten times. V usage is TRBV11-3 and J usage is TRBJ2-3, with 7 nucleotides matching TRBD1. The ends lost 5 bases at V and 6 bases at J; junction bases unmatched: 2. The length of the CDR3 is 12 residues. CDR1 SGHNT and CDR2 YENEEA come from the germline V gene. CDR3 in DNA: TGTGCCAGCAGCGGCAGGGGGGATACGCAGTATTTT. Its protein product is CASSGRGDTQYF.

Remarks on this clonotype: A much larger clone lies a single base off, so this may be a read error. The missing conserved phenylalanine or tryptophan at the end of this CDR3 makes a read error likely. The rearrangement links TRBV19 to TRBJ2-1; 13 bases map to TRBD2. CDR3 length: 16 residues. Germline trimming cut 4 bases from V and 8 bases from J; bases unmatched to any gene: 8. Germline V gene data show CDR1 as LNHDA and CDR2 as SQIVND (reference sequence). The CDR3 region has the DNA TGTGCCAGTAGTACACTAGCGGGAGGGCCCAGGCATGAGCAGTTCTCC. This codes for CASSTLAGGPRHEQFS.

This clonotype has a handful of counts. The V call is TRBV6-5, the J call TRBJ2-7; D is uncertain. Germline loops: CDR1 MNHEY, CDR2 SVGAGI. Trimming stripped 5 bases from V and 9 bases from J, with 8 bases between. CDR3 length equals 10 residues. CDR3: CASSHGGQYF. For the CDR3, the DNA is TGTGCCAGCAGTCACGGCGGGCAGTACTTC.

Many counts were recorded for this clonotype. The chain joins TRBV6-6 to TRBJ2-7, with D possibly TRBD1 on 5 matching bases. Germline V lookup: CDR1 MNHNY, CDR2 SVGAGI (reference sequence). V lost 2 bases and J 5 bases, leaving 10 bases between the germline ends. This CDR3 spans 13 amino acids. The CDR3 nucleotides are TGTGCCAGCAGTTACGCGAAGGGGCACGAGCAGTACTTC. Translating gives CASSYAKGHEQYF.

This clonotype was seen at least ten times. The V gene is TRBV20-1, the J gene TRBJ2-2; the D call may be TRBD1 or TRBD2 (5 bases each). There are 14 residues in the CDR3. CDR1 and CDR2 from the germline V gene are DFQATT and SNEGSKA (reference sequence). V was clipped by 5 bases and J by 5 bases, with 15 bases between them. The CDR3 nucleotides read TGCAGTGCTGGCCCGGGGCATTTGACCGGGGAGCTGTTTTTT. It translates to CSAGPGHLTGELFF.

This clonotype was picked up many times. V and J are TRBV14 and TRBJ2-1; 10 bases fit TRBD2. CDR1 and CDR2 (germline): SGHDN, FVKESK. The junction had 6 bases not matched to a gene; V was cut back by 7 bases and J by 6 bases. This CDR3 has 14 residues. The CDR3 sequence is CASTPGLAINEQFF. The CDR3 nucleotides are TGTGCCAGCACCCCGGGACTAGCGATCAATGAGCAGTTCTTC.

At least ten counts were recorded for this clonotype. This rearrangement joins TRBV20-1 to TRBJ2-7; no clear D. Per germline, CDR1 DFQATT and CDR2 SNEGSKA (reference sequence). Trimming left V 0 bases short and J 2 bases short, with 8 bases between. There are 13 residues in the CDR3. CDR3 DNA: TGCAGTGCTAGAGAGGTAGGGACCTACGAGCAGTACTTC. Its translation: CSAREVGTYEQYF.

The chain uses TRBV7-2 and TRBJ2-3; TRBD1 matches 8 bases. The CDR3 has 14 residues. Germline V CDR1 and CDR2: SGHTA, FQGNSA. V lost 5 bases to trimming and J lost 6 bases; unmatched junction nucleotides: 7. The DNA for the CDR3 is TGTGCCAGCAGCCCGTGGTGGACAGGGGATACGCAGTATTTT. Amino acid sequence: CASSPWWTGDTQYF.

This clonotype was counted ten times or more. This sequence joins TRBV7-8 and TRBJ2-7; 14 nucleotides match TRBD2. The CDR3 consists of 17 residues. CDR1 and CDR2 (germline): SGHVS, FQNEAQ. The V segment lost 1 base and the J segment 4 bases; nucleotides outside the gene matches: 6. The CDR3 bases are TGTGCCAGCAGCTTAGGGGGACTAGCGGGAGCCAGGTACGAGCAGTACTTC. It specifies CASSLGGLAGARYEQYF.

This clonotype has only one observation. This may be a read error, as it is one base from a much larger clone. No DNA is shown, since the ends of the CDR3 on it are uncertain; the CDR3 is the one TCRdb lists. This chain joins TRBV9 and TRBJ1-2; the table's D call, TRBD1, has no DNA check behind it. Ends included, the CDR3 has 15 residues. Germline CDR1 SGDLS, CDR2 YYNGEE. The CDR3 loop is CASSVATGTARGSTF.